These 2 T cell receptor beta chains were sequenced from one sample in a study of beta chain features in type 1 diabetes. Sequencing targeted expressed TCRB transcripts, as all isolated RNA had been reverse transcribed. Measured with immunoSEQ multiplex PCR; TCRdb has only the in-frame clones, and not every one. The sample yields 300,000 to 350,000 clones, less than 20% seen once. Sequences were obtained from naive CD4+ T cells from blood. All receptors derive from a woman aged 18-35 years in good health.

This chain joins TRBV11-2 and TRBJ2-7; TRBD1 aligns across 8 bases. With 8 bases clipped from V and 5 bases from J, the junction kept 17 bases outside the gene matches. The CDR3 totals 16 residues. The germline V gene has CDR1 SGHAT and CDR2 FQNNGV. CDR3 loop: CASLREPGQASHEQYF. CDR3 coding DNA: TGTGCCAGCCTCAGAGAACCGGGACAGGCCAGCCACGAGCAGTACTTC.

This clone was picked up a small number of times. J is TRBJ2-1 and V is TRBV9, with 11 bases fitting TRBD2. The germline gives CDR1 SGDLS, CDR2 YYNGEE. With 4 bases clipped from V and 6 bases from J, the junction kept 6 bases outside the gene matches. The CDR3 covers 15 residues. The CDR3 loop reads CASSPRLAGSNEQFF. The CDR3 DNA reads as TGTGCCAGCAGCCCTCGACTAGCGGGATCCAATGAGCAGTTCTTC.